Following are 28 T cell receptor beta chains from one sample sequenced in a study of blood T cell repertoires in COVID-19. Measured with immunoSEQ multiplex PCR; TCRdb has only the in-frame clones, and not every one. The sample yields about 220,000 clones, around 83% seen once. The sample taken for sequencing was PBMCs or T cells enriched from blood (not recorded which). The origin of the receptors is a woman between 40 and 50 years old who had recovered from COVID-19.

V gene TRBV10-3 combines with J gene TRBJ2-7, with TRBD1 identical over 10 bases. V lost 5 bases to trimming and J lost 3 bases; unmatched junction nucleotides: 7. CDR3 size: 15 residues. CDR1 ENHRY and CDR2 SYGVKD come from the germline V gene. CDR3 coding DNA: TGTGCCATCAGTACCGGGACAGGGGTAGGCTACGAGCAGTACGTC. Its protein is CAISTGTGVGYEQYV.

The chain is built from TRBV28 and TRBJ1-6; TRBD1 matches at 9 bases. Trimming took 2 bases from V and 10 from J; bases not matched to a gene: 3. CDR3 length equals 14 residues. CDR1 is MDHEN, CDR2 SYDVKM, per germline. The chain's CDR3 is CASSLGTGKSPLHF. CDR3 sequence (DNA): TGTGCCAGCAGTTTAGGGACAGGGAAATCACCCCTCCACTTT.

The V gene is TRBV7-8, the J gene TRBJ2-1; D ambiguous. CDR3 size: 13 residues. Looked up from germline, CDR1 is SGHVS and CDR2 is FQNEAQ. V was trimmed by 5 bases and J by 6 bases, leaving 11 bases between them. The DNA of the CDR3 is TGTGCCAGCAGCCGCGAACGACTCAATGAGCAGTTCTTC. It yields the protein CASSRERLNEQFF.

Written as DNA, the CDR3 is TGTGCCAGCAGTTCCGCGGGAGGGGACCCCTATAATTCACCCCTCCACTTT. This translates into CASSSAGGDPYNSPLHF. The chain recombines TRBV28 with TRBJ1-6; tentative D call: TRBD1 (5 bases). This CDR3 region has 17 residues. Germline lookup yields CDR1 MDHEN and CDR2 SYDVKM. Trimming removed 4 bases from V and 2 bases from J, with 15 bases in between.

The CDR3 loop is CSARLGASGNTIYF. CDR3 DNA: TGCAGCGCCCGATTGGGGGCGTCTGGAAACACCATATATTTT. The V and J genes are TRBV29-1 and TRBJ1-3; a possible D gene is TRBD1 (6 bases). CDR1 is SQVTM, CDR2 ANQGSEA, per germline. The CDR3 spans 14 residues. With 7 bases removed from V and 1 base from J, the gap between germline ends came to 14 bases. The whole variable domain, remainder taken from reference TRBV29-1 and TRBJ1-3, is SAVISQKPSRDICQRGTSLTIQCQVDSQVTMMFWYRQQPGQSLTLIATANQGSEATYESGFVIDKFPISRPNLTFSTLTVSNMSPEDSSIYLCSARLGASGNTIYFGEGSWLTVV.

The rearrangement links TRBV18 to TRBJ2-3; 7 nucleotides agree with TRBD1. The CDR3 loop spans 16 amino acids. V was clipped by 3 bases and J by 2 bases; unmatched bases: 8. From germline, CDR1 is KGHSH and CDR2 LQKENI. CDR3 coding DNA: TGTGCCAGCTCACCTCTCGGGACAGAGCACACAGATACGCAGTATTTT. Protein sequence: CASSPLGTEHTDTQYF.

The chain couples TRBV5-1 to TRBJ2-7; 7 bases fit TRBD2. J gave up 4 bases and V 0 bases, and 10 bases lay outside the gene matches. Germline V gives CDR1 SGHRS, CDR2 YFSETQ. This CDR3 is 16 amino acids long. CDR3 in DNA: TGCGCCAGCAGCTTGGTGGCGGGGGTATCCGGGTACGAGCAGTACTTC. Protein product: CASSLVAGVSGYEQYF.

This clone was observed a few times. The chain links TRBV9 to TRBJ2-2; 10 positions agree with TRBD1. The CDR3 is 21 residues long. CDR1 and CDR2 from the germline V gene are SGDLS and YYNGEE. J lost 5 bases, V lost 3 bases, and 22 bases had no gene match. The CDR3 DNA reads as TGTGCCAGCAGCGACCCCCTCAATCCGGGACAGGGGTCGGAAGGGACCGGGGAGCTGTTTTTT. This gives the protein CASSDPLNPGQGSEGTGELFF.

The chain has TRBV29-1 and TRBJ1-3; D uncertain. Germline CDR1 SQVTM, CDR2 ANQGSEA. The CDR3 extends over 14 amino acids. Trimming cost V 3 bases and J 4 bases, with 13 bases left between them. CDR3 in amino acids: CSVERAVAGNTIYF. As DNA, the CDR3 is TGCAGCGTTGAGAGGGCAGTCGCAGGAAACACCATATATTTT.

The chain recombines TRBV6-6 with TRBJ2-5; the match to TRBD2 covers 8 bases. Germline V gives CDR1 MNHNY, CDR2 SVGAGI (reference sequence). The CDR3 is made up of 14 amino acids. The junction had 4 bases not matched to a gene; V was cut back by 6 bases and J by 1 base. The CDR3 loop reads CASSRTSGQETQYF. CDR3 sequence (DNA): TGTGCCAGCAGCCGCACTAGCGGCCAAGAGACCCAGTACTTC.

V is TRBV30 and J is TRBJ1-5; no definite D call. Trimming pared 4 bases from V and 7 bases from J, leaving 8 bases between. In germline, CDR1 is GTSNPN, CDR2 SVGIG (reference sequence). CDR3 length: 11 residues. The CDR3 DNA reads TGTGCCTGGACACTTCGCCAGCCCCAGCATTTT. Translated, it gives CAWTLRQPQHF.

The chain employs TRBV5-5 and TRBJ1-3, with D uncertain. The CDR3 spans 18 residues. Per the germline V gene, CDR1 is SGHKS and CDR2 is YYEKEE (reference sequence). Trimming took off 2 bases at V and 0 bases at J, with 18 bases between the two ends. The CDR3 loop reads CASSFSPTGVVSGNTIYF. CDR3 coding DNA: TGTGCCAGCAGCTTTAGCCCCACCGGGGTGGTCTCTGGAAACACCATATATTTT.

The chain employs TRBV9 and TRBJ1-1; D is perhaps TRBD1 (5 bases). The V gene's germline CDR1 is SGDLS and CDR2 YYNGEE. The V gene lost 3 bases and the J gene lost 8 bases, with 20 bases spanning the gap. This CDR3 region has 15 residues. CDR3 region: CASSGSAGLFREAFF. Here the CDR3 DNA reads TGTGCCAGCAGCGGTTCGGCAGGGCTTTTTAGGGAAGCTTTCTTT.

The V call is TRBV6-5, the J call TRBJ1-2, with unresolved D. V gave up 6 bases and J gave up 1 base, with 6 bases separating them. This CDR3 spans 12 amino acids. Looked up from germline, CDR1 is MNHEY and CDR2 is SVGAGI. The CDR3, as DNA: TGTGCCAGCAGACAGCTTAACTATGGCTACACCTTC. It translates to CASRQLNYGYTF.

The chain combines TRBV27 with TRBJ1-2; no clear D gene. With 0 bases removed from V and 6 bases from J, the gap between germline ends came to 14 bases. The CDR3 sequence is 15 residues long. Germline lookup yields CDR1 MNHEY and CDR2 SMNVEV (reference sequence). The CDR3 here is CASSLSRLPADGYTF. As DNA, the CDR3 is TGTGCCAGCAGTTTATCGAGACTGCCTGCCGATGGCTACACCTTC.

CDR3 nucleotides: TGTGCCAGCAGTTTCTCGGGACTAGCGGGAAAAACTACCGCCTACGAGCAGTACTTC. Its protein is CASSFSGLAGKTTAYEQYF. The J gene is TRBJ2-7, the V gene TRBV27, with 13 bases fitting TRBD2. Looked up from germline, CDR1 is MNHEY and CDR2 is SMNVEV (reference sequence). The CDR3 extends over 19 amino acids. With 3 bases clipped from V and 2 bases from J, the junction kept 13 bases outside the gene matches.

V gene TRBV28 combines with J gene TRBJ2-7; TRBD1 aligns across 8 bases. Germline trimming cut 7 bases from V and 6 bases from J; bases unmatched to any gene: 11. From germline, CDR1 is MDHEN and CDR2 SYDVKM. The CDR3 totals 14 residues. The CDR3 sequence: CASTDARGLSEQYF. The CDR3 DNA reads TGTGCCAGCACCGATGCCAGGGGGCTGAGCGAGCAGTACTTC.

V gene TRBV10-3 combines with J gene TRBJ2-3; 12 nucleotides agree with TRBD1. Germline V gene data show CDR1 as ENHRY and CDR2 as SYGVKD. V trimming: 6 bases; J trimming: 0 bases; junction bases outside the gene matches: 10. CDR3 length equals 18 residues. CDR3 nucleotide sequence: TGTGCCATCAGAGACGGGACAGGGGGCCTATCTAGCACAGATACGCAGTATTTT. It codes for CAIRDGTGGLSSTDTQYF.

This chain uses TRBV9 with TRBJ1-2; D not resolved. The CDR3 is made up of 15 amino acids. Trimming shortened V by 3 bases and J by 4 bases, and 16 bases separated the two germline ends. Per germline, CDR1 SGDLS and CDR2 YYNGEE. DNA for the CDR3: TGTGCCAGCAGCGGGGCCCGCACACTCGCCTATGGCTACACCTTC. Its protein is CASSGARTLAYGYTF. Full variable domain (outside the CDR3, taken from reference TRBV9 and TRBJ1-2): DSGVTQTPKHLITATGQRVTLRCSPRSGDLSVYWYQQSLDQGLQFLIQYYNGEERAKGNILERFSAQQFPDLHSELNLSSLELGDSALYFCASSGARTLAYGYTFGSGTRLTVV.

The chain is built from TRBV5-1 and TRBJ1-3, with TRBD1 matching over 8 bases. Germline V gene lookup returns CDR1 SGHRS and CDR2 YFSETQ. CDR3 size: 18 residues. The J segment lost 0 bases and the V segment lost 2 bases, leaving 10 bases of the junction unmatched. The CDR3 sequence: CASSFEGTGYYSGNTIYF. The DNA for the CDR3 is TGCGCCAGCAGCTTTGAGGGGACAGGTTACTACTCTGGAAACACCATATATTTT.

V gene TRBV7-8 combines with J gene TRBJ1-4, with D uncertain. Trimming removed 6 bases from V and 7 bases from J, with 12 bases in between. This CDR3 has 13 residues. From germline, CDR1 is SGHVS and CDR2 FQNEAQ. The CDR3 sequence: CASSQTRVEKLFF. CDR3 DNA: TGTGCCAGCAGTCAGACGCGGGTTGAAAAACTGTTTTTT.

The chain employs TRBV3-1 (or the pseudogene TRBV3-2) and TRBJ2-2; TRBD2 matches 10 bases. CDR1 is LGHDT and CDR2 is YNNKEL in the germline V gene (reference sequence). The CDR3 consists of 17 residues. V gave up 4 bases and J gave up 4 bases; unmatched junction bases: 9. CDR3 amino acids: CASSPFSGRIGTGELFF. The CDR3 nucleotides are TGTGCCAGCAGCCCCTTTAGCGGGAGGATCGGCACCGGGGAGCTGTTTTTT.

Only one count was recorded for this clone. This rearrangement joins TRBV10-3 to TRBJ1-2; TRBD1 is a possible D gene (6 bases). This CDR3 comprises 15 residues. Germline V gives CDR1 ENHRY, CDR2 SYGVKD. Trimming cost V 1 base and J 3 bases, with 12 bases left between them. Here the CDR3 reads CAISEFRTADYGYTF. The CDR3 DNA is TGTGCCATCAGTGAGTTTCGGACAGCCGACTATGGCTACACCTTC.

This clone occurred a few times. The rearrangement uses TRBV29-1 and TRBJ1-2; the match to TRBD1 covers 7 bases. Per the germline V gene, CDR1 is SQVTM and CDR2 is ANQGSEA. V dropped 8 bases and J dropped 5; count of bases not matched to a gene: 11. The CDR3 contains 13 residues. CDR3 region: CSLGPGGDYGYTF. CDR3 DNA sequence: TGCAGCTTGGGGCCAGGGGGTGATTATGGCTACACCTTC.

This clone was counted a single time. This chain links TRBV20-1 with TRBJ2-1; D gene unclear. The CDR3 has 11 amino acids. V lost 3 bases and J 7 bases, leaving 7 bases between the germline ends. Looked up from germline, CDR1 is DFQATT and CDR2 is SNEGSKA (reference sequence). CDR3 DNA: TGCAGTGCTAGTATGGCAAATGAGCAGTTCTTC. Protein product: CSASMANEQFF.

The V and J genes are TRBV6-6 and TRBJ1-2; D perhaps matches TRBD1 (5 bases). The CDR3 is 13 residues long. Germline loops: CDR1 MNHNY, CDR2 SVGAGI (reference sequence). Trimming left V 6 bases short and J 4 bases short, with 12 bases between. This chain's CDR3 is CASRRDSVYGYTF. DNA of the CDR3: TGTGCCAGCAGACGGGACTCTGTCTATGGCTACACCTTC.

This chain links TRBV7-2 with TRBJ2-3, with D perhaps matching TRBD2 (6 bases). V was cut by 3 bases and J by 5 bases, with 15 bases left in between. The germline gives CDR1 SGHTA, CDR2 FQGNSA. The CDR3 covers 15 residues. The CDR3 sequence: CASSLGVAEGDTQYF. The CDR3 bases are TGTGCCAGCAGCTTGGGGGTAGCGGAAGGAGATACGCAGTATTTT.

This clone was seen only a few times. This sequence joins TRBV6-4 and TRBJ2-3; 7 bases agree with TRBD2. The CDR3 length is 15 residues. Germline V gives CDR1 MRHNA, CDR2 SNTAGT. V lost 3 bases, J lost 2 bases, and 5 bases stayed unmatched. CDR3 residues: CASSEGLAVTDTQYF. CDR3 nucleotides: TGTGCCAGCAGTGAAGGGCTAGCGGTCACAGATACGCAGTATTTT.